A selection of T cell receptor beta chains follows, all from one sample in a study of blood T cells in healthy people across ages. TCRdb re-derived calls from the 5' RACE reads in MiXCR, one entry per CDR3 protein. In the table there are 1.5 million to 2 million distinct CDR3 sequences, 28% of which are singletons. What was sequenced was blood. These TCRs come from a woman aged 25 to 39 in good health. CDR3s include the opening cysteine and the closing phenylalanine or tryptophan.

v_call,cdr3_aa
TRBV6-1,CATLSGSGNEQYF
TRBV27,CASSLLTSGRNNEQFF
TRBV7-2,CASREGLLNTEAFF
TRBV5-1,CASSIISRTGELFF
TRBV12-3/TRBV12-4,CASNGGARPPYNEQYF
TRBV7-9,CAGSLFGGTGETQYF
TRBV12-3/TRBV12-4,CASSQLGQSLRETQYF
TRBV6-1,CASSVPLRVVQYF
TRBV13,CASSRGREETYEQFF
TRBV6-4,CASSGSGKPFYGYTF
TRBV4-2,CASSQDRAGHTEAFF
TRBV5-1,CASSLVGTGYNEQFF
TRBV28,CASSTLGVYEQYF
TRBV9,CASSVGRGWDQPQHF
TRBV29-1,CSVSPLGLAGGPSTDTQYF
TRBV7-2,CASRAGSTGTDTQYF
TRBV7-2,CASSLRLREITDTQYF
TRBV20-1,CSARSWEAGGPGELFF
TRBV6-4,CASSGTGGHTGELFF
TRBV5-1,CASSLTGNDEQFF
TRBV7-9,CASSLRAGTGYYGYTF
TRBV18,CASSPGPEGETQYF